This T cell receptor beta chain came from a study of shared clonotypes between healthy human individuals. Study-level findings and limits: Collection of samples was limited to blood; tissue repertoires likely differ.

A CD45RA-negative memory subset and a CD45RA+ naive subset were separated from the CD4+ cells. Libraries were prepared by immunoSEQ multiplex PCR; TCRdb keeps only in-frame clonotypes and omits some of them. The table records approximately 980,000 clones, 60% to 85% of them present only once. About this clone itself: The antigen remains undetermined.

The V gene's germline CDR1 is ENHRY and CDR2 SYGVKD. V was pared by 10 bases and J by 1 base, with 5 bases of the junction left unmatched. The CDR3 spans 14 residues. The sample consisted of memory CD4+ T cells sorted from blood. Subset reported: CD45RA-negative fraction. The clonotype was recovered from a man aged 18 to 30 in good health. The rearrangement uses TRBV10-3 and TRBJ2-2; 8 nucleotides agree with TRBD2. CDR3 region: CATSGGQNTGELFF. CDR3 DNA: TGTGCCACCTCGGGAGGGCAGAACACCGGGGAGCTGTTTTTT.